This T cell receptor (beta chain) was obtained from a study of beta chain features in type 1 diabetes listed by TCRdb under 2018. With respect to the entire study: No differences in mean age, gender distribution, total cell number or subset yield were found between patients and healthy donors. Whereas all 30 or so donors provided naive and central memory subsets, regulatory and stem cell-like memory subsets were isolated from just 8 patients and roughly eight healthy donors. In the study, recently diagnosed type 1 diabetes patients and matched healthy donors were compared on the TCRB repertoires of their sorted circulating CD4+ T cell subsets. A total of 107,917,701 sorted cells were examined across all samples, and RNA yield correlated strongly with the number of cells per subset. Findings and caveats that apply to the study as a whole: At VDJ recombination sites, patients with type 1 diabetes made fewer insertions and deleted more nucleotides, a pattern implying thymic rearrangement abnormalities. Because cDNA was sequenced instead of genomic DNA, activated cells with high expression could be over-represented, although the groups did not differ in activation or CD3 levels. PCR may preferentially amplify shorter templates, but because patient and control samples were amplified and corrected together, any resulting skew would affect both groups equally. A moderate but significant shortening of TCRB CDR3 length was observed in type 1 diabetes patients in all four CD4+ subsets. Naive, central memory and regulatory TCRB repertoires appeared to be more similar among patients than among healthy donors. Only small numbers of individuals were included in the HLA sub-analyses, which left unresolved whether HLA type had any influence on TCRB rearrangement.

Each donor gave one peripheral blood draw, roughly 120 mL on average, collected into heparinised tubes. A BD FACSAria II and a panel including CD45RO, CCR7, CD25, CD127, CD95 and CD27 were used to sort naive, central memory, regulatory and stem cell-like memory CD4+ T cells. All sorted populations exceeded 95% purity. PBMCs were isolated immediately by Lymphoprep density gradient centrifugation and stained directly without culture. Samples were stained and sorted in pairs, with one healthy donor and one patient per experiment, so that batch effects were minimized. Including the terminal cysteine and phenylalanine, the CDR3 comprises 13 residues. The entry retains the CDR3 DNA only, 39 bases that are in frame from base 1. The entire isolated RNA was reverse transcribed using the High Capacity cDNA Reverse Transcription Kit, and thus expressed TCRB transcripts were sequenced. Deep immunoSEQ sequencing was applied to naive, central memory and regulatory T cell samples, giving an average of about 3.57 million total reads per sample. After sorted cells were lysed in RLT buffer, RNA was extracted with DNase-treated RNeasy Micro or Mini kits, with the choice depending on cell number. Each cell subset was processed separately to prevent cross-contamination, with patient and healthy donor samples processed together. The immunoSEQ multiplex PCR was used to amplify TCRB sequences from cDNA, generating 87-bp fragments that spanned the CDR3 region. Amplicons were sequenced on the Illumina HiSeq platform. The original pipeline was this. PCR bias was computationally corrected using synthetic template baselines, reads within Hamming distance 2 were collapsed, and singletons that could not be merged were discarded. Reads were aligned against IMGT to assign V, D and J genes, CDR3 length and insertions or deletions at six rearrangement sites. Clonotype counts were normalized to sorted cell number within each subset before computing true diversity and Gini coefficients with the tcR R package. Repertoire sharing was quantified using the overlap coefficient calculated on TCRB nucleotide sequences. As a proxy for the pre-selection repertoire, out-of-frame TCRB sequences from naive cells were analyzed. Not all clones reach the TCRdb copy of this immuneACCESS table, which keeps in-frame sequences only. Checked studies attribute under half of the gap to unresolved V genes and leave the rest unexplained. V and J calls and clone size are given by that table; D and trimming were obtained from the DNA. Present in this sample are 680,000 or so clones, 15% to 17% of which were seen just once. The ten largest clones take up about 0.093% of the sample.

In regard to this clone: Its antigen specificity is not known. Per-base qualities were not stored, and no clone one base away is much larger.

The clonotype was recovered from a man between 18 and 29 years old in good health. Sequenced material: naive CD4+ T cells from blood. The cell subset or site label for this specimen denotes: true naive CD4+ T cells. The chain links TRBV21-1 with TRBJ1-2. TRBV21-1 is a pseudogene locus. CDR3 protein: CASSKPENYGYTF. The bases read TGTGCCAGCAGCAAACCCGAGAACTATGGCTACACCTTC.